The next 3 T cell receptor beta chains were all read from a single sample in a study of cytomegalovirus exposure and HLA in healthy donors. Primers for the PCR totalled 60 Vbeta and 13 Jbeta. Data came from immunoSEQ multiplex PCR; TCRdb stores just in-frame clones and leaves some out. The repertoire has over 150,000 clones, about 80% of them found once; the top ten carry 3% to 4%. The source material was PBMCs. The receptors here all came from a woman aged 40 to 50 in good health and CMV-seronegative.

This clone came up a few times. The V gene is TRBV5-4, the J gene TRBJ1-1; D may be TRBD1 (5 bases). Germline CDR1 SGHNT, CDR2 YYREEE (reference sequence). The CDR3 is 15 amino acids. Trimming stripped 4 bases from V and 0 bases from J, with 13 bases between. The chain's CDR3 is CASSPIGGLNTEAFF. As DNA, the CDR3 is TGTGCCAGCAGCCCCATCGGGGGGTTGAACACTGAAGCTTTCTTT. Filled out from reference TRBV5-4 and TRBJ1-1, the complete variable domain reads ETGVTQSPTHLIKTRGQQVTLRCSSQSGHNTVSWYQQALGQGPQFIFQYYREEENGRGNFPPRFSGLQFPNYSSELNVNALELDDSALYLCASSPIGGLNTEAFFGQGTRLTVV.

The genes are TRBV19 and TRBJ1-5, with TRBD1 as a possible D gene (6 bases). The CDR3 extends over 16 amino acids. From germline, CDR1 is LNHDA and CDR2 SQIVND (reference sequence). Trimming stripped 4 bases from V and 6 bases from J, with 19 bases between. DNA for the CDR3: TGTGCCAGTAGTACCTTGGGAACGGCAGGGGCTCAGCCCCAGCATTTT. Residues: CASSTLGTAGAQPQHF.

V is TRBV27 and J is TRBJ2-7; 7 nucleotides agree with TRBD1. The junction had 6 bases not matched to a gene; V was cut back by 2 bases and J by 2 bases. CDR3 length equals 15 residues. Germline CDR1 reads MNHEY; CDR2 reads SMNVEV (reference sequence). The DNA of the CDR3 is TGTGCCAGCAGTTTAGGATGGGACAGTCCCTACGAGCAGTACTTC. Protein sequence: CASSLGWDSPYEQYF.